The sequence of this TCR beta chain was determined in a study of cytomegalovirus exposure and HLA in healthy donors. The wider study: The roughly 110 validation repertoires were reported in a later analysis to have been generated on the same platform as the approximately 700 first-cohort repertoires.

Clones were sequenced by immunoSEQ multiplex PCR, and TCRdb holds only the in-frame ones, with some missing. The table includes 55,000 to 85,000 clones, approximately 94% detected once. The germline gives CDR1 SEHNR, CDR2 FQNEAQ (reference sequence). The V end was cut by 0 bases, the J end by 1 base, with 9 bases between. The length of the CDR3 is 15 residues. The chain carries TRBV7-9 and TRBJ1-1; tentatively, D is TRBD1 (6 bases). The clonotype comes from a woman aged 18-29 years in good health and CMV-seronegative. Specimen: PBMCs. CDR3 loop: CASSLAQGKNTEAFF. In DNA, the CDR3 is TGTGCCAGCAGCTTAGCTCAGGGGAAGAACACTGAAGCTTTCTTT.